The rows below give T cell receptor beta chains drawn from one sample of a study of cytomegalovirus exposure and HLA in healthy donors. Profiled with immunoSEQ multiplex PCR; TCRdb holds only in-frame clones, not every one. The sample lists about 85,000 clones, 60% to 80% occurring once. Material: PBMCs. The origin of the receptors is a woman aged 50 to 60 in good health and CMV-seropositive. Each CDR3 is given with its conserved first and last residue. The D gene is left open where the match is weak. Only some rows state a clone size, as once, few, many or a class for expanded clones.

>NA|TRBJ1-2|NA|TRBV28
TGTGCCAGCAGTTTACAGAACGGCGACGACTACTATGGCTACACCTTC
CASSLQNGDDYYGYTF
>NA|TRBJ1-5|TRBD1|TRBV30
TGTGCCATCGGCACAGGGGGCTCCTATAGCAATCAGCCCCAGCATTTT
CAIGTGGSYSNQPQHF
>NA|TRBJ2-1|NA|TRBV2
TGTGCCAGCAGTGTTTACTTCCTCAATGAGCAGTTCTTC
CASSVYFLNEQFF
>NA|TRBJ1-1|NA|TRBV19
TGTGCCAGTAGTCTTGACAGGAGGAACACTGAAGCTTTCTTT
CASSLDRRNTEAFF
>NA|TRBJ2-2|TRBD1|TRBV4-1
TGCGCCAGCAGCCAAGAAGGGACAGGCAGCACCGGGGAGCTGTTTTTT
CASSQEGTGSTGELFF
>NA|TRBJ1-2|TRBD1|TRBV5-1
TGCGCCAGCAGCTTGGAGGACAGGGGATTCTATGGCTACACCTTC
CASSLEDRGFYGYTF
>NA|TRBJ1-2|NA|TRBV5-1
TGCGCCAGCAGCTCGCTCGCGAAGGCAGGGCTGGACTATGGCTACACCTTC
CASSSLAKAGLDYGYTF
>once|TRBJ2-2|NA|TRBV7-9
TGTGCCAGCAGCTTAACCAGGGGCGGCGGGGAGCTGTTTTTT
CASSLTRGGGELFF
>NA|TRBJ1-2|TRBD1|TRBV6-5
TGTGCCAGCAGGAGGGACAGGGGCTATGGCTACACCTTC
CASRRDRGYGYTF
>NA|TRBJ2-1|NA|TRBV19
TGTGCCAGTAGTATAAAGACTAGTTGGCAGTTCTTC
CASSIKTSWQFF
>NA|TRBJ2-2|NA|TRBV5-1
TGCGCCACTACGCCCAGGGTTGGCACCGGGGAGCTGTTTTTT
CATTPRVGTGELFF
>few|TRBJ2-3|NA|TRBV5-1
TGCGCCAGCAGCTTGGGACAGACTAGCACAGATACGCAGTATTTT
CASSLGQTSTDTQYF
>NA|TRBJ2-5|TRBD2|TRBV6-6
TGTGCCAGCAGCTGGAGCGGGGGGGCCCAAGAGGCCCAGTACTTC
CASSWSGGAQEAQYF
>NA|TRBJ2-2|NA|TRBV5-1
TGCGCCAGCAGCTTGGAAGGGGTCGCGGCCAGGGAGCTGTTTTTT
CASSLEGVAARELFF
>once|TRBJ1-5|NA|TRBV19
TGTGCCAGTACCCAACAGGTTAGCAATCAGCCCCAGCATTTT
CASTQQVSNQPQHF
>NA|TRBJ2-3|TRBD2|TRBV7-7
TGTGCTAGCAGCTTAGACGAGGCTAGCGGGACTAGCACAGATACGCAGTATTTT
CASSLDEASGTSTDTQYF
>NA|TRBJ1-2|TRBD1|TRBV6-5
TGTGCCAGCAGTTACAAGGGGACAGACTATGGCTACACCTTC
CASSYKGTDYGYTF
>NA|TRBJ1-1|NA|TRBV7-3
TGTGCCAGCAGCTTAACCGCGCGGGGCACTGAAGCTTTCTTT
CASSLTARGTEAFF
>NA|TRBJ2-7|TRBD2|TRBV7-9
TGTGCCAGCGCCGGGGGGAGCCCCGAGGCGAACTTC
CASAGGSPEANF
>NA|TRBJ2-5|TRBD1|TRBV2
TGTGCCAGCAGCCAGACAGGGAATAAGAAGACCCAGTACTTC
CASSQTGNKKTQYF
>NA|TRBJ1-2|TRBD1|TRBV6-5
TGTGCCAGCAGTGACAGGGGCGACTATGGCTACACCTTC
CASSDRGDYGYTF
>NA|TRBJ2-1|TRBD2|TRBV5-6
TGTGCCAGCAGCTTGGTCCTAGCGGGAGGGGAGCAGTTCTTC
CASSLVLAGGEQFF
>NA|TRBJ1-6|NA|TRBV27
TGTGCCAGCAGTTTACGTCCAGGCTCCTATAATTCACCCCTCCACTTT
CASSLRPGSYNSPLHF
>NA|TRBJ2-2|NA|TRBV10-2
TGCGCCAGCACCGAGGGCGGGGAGCTGTTTTTT
CASTEGGELFF
>few|TRBJ2-5|NA|TRBV10-2
TGCGCCAGCAGTGAGTCGACTTGGACAGCTAAAGAGACCCAGTACTTC
CASSESTWTAKETQYF
>NA|TRBJ2-5|NA|TRBV2
TGTGCCAGCAGTGAATTTAGGGGATTCCAAGAGACCCAGTACTTC
CASSEFRGFQETQYF
>NA|TRBJ1-2|NA|TRBV11-2
TGTGCCAGCAGCTTACCCGGACAGCTAGCTAACTATGGCTACACCTTC
CASSLPGQLANYGYTF
>once|TRBJ2-1|NA|TRBV7-9
TGTTCCAGCAGCTTAGCCGGGGGCAATGAGCAGTTCTTC
CSSSLAGGNEQFF
>NA|TRBJ2-1|TRBD2|TRBV5-4
TGTGCCAGCAGCTTGACTAGCGCATACAATGAGCAGTTCTTC
CASSLTSAYNEQFF
>NA|TRBJ2-1|TRBD2|TRBV5-1
TGCGCCAGCAGGCCACCCCCTAGCGGGACCTACAATGAGCAGTTCTTC
CASRPPPSGTYNEQFF
>few|TRBJ2-2|TRBD2|TRBV2
TGTGCCAGCAGTGCGGTAGCGGGGGATGTCACCGGGGAGCTGTTTTTT
CASSAVAGDVTGELFF
>few|TRBJ2-5|NA|TRBV5-8
TGTGCCAGCAGCATAATGGGGCCGGCCCAAGAGACCCAGTACTTC
CASSIMGPAQETQYF
>NA|TRBJ2-1|NA|TRBV10-1
TGCGCCAGCAGTGAGTCGATCGGGAGAGTCAATGAGCAGTTCTTC
CASSESIGRVNEQFF
>NA|TRBJ2-3|TRBD1|TRBV9
TGTGCCAGCAGCCCACCCCCTCGGTCCAGGGGGTCCACAGATACGCAGTATTTT
CASSPPPRSRGSTDTQYF
>few|TRBJ2-1|TRBD2|TRBV4-2
TGTGCCAGCAGCCAAGGACTAGCGGGGGGGCATTACAATGAGCAGTTCTTC
CASSQGLAGGHYNEQFF
>NA|TRBJ2-1|TRBD1|TRBV2
TGTGCCAGCAGTACAGGGGTGGATGAGCAGTTCTTC
CASSTGVDEQFF
>NA|TRBJ1-6|TRBD1|TRBV5-4
TGTGCCAGCAGCTTTTCCCCGGACAGGGCCAATTCACCCCTCCACTTT
CASSFSPDRANSPLHF
>NA|TRBJ2-3|TRBD2|TRBV18
TGTGCCAGCTCACCACCGGGGGGGTCAGATACGCAGTATTTT
CASSPPGGSDTQYF
>NA|TRBJ1-1|NA|TRBV7-9
TGTGCCAGCAGCTCCAGGGTCGGGCTGAACACTGAAGCTTTCTTT
CASSSRVGLNTEAFF